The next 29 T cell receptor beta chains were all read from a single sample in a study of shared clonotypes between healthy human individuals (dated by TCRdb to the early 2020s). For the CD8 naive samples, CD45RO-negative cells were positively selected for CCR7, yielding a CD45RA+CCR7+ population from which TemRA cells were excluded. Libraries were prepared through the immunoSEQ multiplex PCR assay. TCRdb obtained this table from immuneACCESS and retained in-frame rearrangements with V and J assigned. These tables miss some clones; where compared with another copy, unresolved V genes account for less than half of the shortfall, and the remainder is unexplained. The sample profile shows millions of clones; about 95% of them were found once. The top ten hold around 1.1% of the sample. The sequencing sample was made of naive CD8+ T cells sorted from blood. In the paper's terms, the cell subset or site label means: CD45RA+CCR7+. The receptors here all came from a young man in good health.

The CDR3 loop reads CASSQEADGDEQYF. In DNA, the CDR3 is TGCGCCAGCAGCCAAGAAGCGGATGGGGACGAGCAGTACTTC. V gene TRBV4-1 combines with J gene TRBJ2-7, with D tentatively TRBD2 (5 bases). The germline V gene has CDR1 MGHRA and CDR2 YSYEKL. Trimming shortened V by 0 bases and J by 5 bases, and 11 bases separated the two germline ends. This CDR3 spans 14 amino acids.

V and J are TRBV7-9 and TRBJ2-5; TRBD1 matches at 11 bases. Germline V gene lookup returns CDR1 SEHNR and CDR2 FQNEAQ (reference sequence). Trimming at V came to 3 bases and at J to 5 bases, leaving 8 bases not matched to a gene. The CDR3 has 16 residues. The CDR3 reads CASSFELGQGAETQYF. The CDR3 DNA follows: TGTGCCAGCAGCTTCGAGCTAGGACAGGGGGCTGAGACCCAGTACTTC.

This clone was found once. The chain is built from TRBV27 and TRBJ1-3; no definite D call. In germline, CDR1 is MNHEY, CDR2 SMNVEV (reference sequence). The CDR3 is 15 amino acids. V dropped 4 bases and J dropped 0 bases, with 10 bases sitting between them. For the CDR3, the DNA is TGTGCCAGCAGTTCCCTACTTAGCTCTGGAAACACCATATATTTT. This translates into CASSSLLSSGNTIYF.

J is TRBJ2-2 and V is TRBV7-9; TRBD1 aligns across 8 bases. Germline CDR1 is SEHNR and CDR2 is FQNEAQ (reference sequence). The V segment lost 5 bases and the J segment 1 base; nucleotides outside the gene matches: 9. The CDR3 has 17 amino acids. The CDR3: CASSARTGTGNTGELFF. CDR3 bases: TGTGCCAGCAGCGCACGGACCGGGACAGGGAACACCGGGGAGCTGTTTTTT.

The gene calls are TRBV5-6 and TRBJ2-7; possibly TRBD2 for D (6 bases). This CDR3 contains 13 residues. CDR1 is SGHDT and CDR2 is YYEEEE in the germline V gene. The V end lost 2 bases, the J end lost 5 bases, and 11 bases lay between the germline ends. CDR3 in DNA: TGTGCCAGCAGCTTTAGCGGCGTCGACGAGCAGTACTTC. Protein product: CASSFSGVDEQYF.

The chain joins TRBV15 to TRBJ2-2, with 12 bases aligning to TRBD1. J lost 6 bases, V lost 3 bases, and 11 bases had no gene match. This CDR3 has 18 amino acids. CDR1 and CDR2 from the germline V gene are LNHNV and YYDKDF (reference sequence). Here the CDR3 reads CATSSPLAGQGASGELFF. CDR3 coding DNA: TGTGCCACCAGCAGCCCATTGGCGGGACAGGGGGCGTCCGGGGAGCTGTTTTTT.

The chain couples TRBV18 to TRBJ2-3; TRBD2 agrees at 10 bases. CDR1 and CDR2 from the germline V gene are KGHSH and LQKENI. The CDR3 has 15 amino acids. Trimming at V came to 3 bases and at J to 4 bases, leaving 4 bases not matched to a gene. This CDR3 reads CASSPGTSAPDTQYF. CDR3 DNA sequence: TGTGCCAGCTCACCTGGGACTAGCGCCCCAGATACGCAGTATTTT.

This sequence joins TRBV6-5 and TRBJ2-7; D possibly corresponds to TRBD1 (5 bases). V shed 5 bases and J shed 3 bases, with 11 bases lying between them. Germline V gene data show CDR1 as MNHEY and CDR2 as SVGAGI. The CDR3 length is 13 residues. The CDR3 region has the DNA TGTGCCAGCAGTACAGGACGGTACTACGAGCAGTACTTC. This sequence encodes CASSTGRYYEQYF.

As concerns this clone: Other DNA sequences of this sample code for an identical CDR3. CDR3 in DNA: TGTGCCAGCAGTTTATTAGCGGGGGGCTCCTACAATGAGCAGTTCTTC. The encoded protein is CASSLLAGGSYNEQFF. This chain connects TRBV27 to TRBJ2-1, with 10 bases aligning to TRBD2. The germline gives CDR1 MNHEY, CDR2 SMNVEV (reference sequence). With V trimmed by 1 base and J by 0 bases, 0 bases remained unmatched. The CDR3 runs 16 residues.

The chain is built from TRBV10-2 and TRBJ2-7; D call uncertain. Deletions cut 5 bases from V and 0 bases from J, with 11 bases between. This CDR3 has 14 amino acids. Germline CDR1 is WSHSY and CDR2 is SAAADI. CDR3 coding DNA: TGCGCCAGCAGTAGCTCCCCTAGCTCCTACGAGCAGTACTTC. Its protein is CASSSSPSSYEQYF.

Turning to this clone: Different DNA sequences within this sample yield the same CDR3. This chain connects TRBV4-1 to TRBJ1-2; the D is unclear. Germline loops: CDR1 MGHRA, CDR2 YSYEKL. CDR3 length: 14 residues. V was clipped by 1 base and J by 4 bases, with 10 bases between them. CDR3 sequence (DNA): TGCGCCAGCAGCCAAGTAGGCACAGCCTATGGCTACACCTTC. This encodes CASSQVGTAYGYTF.

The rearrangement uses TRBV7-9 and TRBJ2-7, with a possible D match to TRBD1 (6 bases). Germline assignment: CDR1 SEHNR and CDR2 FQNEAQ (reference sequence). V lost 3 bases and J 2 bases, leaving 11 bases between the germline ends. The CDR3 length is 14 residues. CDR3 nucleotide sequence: TGTGCCAGCAGCTTCGCCGGACAGACCTACGAGCAGTACTTC. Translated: CASSFAGQTYEQYF.

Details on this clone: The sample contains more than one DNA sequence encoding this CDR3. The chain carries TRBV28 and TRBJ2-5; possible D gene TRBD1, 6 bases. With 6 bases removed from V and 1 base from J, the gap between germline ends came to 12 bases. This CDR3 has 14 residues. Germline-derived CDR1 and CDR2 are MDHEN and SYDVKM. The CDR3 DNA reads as TGTGCCAGCAGCTTACAGGGATTCCAAGAGACCCAGTACTTC. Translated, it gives CASSLQGFQETQYF.

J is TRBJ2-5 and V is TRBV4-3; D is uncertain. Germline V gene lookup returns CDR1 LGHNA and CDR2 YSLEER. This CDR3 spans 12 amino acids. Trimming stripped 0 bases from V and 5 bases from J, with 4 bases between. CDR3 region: CASSQDDETQYF. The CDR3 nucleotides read TGCGCCAGCAGCCAAGATGACGAGACCCAGTACTTC.

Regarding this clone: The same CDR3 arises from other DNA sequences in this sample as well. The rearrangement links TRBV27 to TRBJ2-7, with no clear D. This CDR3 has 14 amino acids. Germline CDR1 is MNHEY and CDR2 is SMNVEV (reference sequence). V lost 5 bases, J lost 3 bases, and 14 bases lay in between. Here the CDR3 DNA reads TGTGCCAGCAGTCCCTACGGCGGAAGCTACGAGCAGTACTTC. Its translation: CASSPYGGSYEQYF.

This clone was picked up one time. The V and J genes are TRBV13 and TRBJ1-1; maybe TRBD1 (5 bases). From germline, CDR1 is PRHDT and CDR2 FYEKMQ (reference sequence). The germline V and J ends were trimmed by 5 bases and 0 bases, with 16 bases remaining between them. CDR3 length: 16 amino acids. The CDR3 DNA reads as TGTGCCAGCAGCCCCCGCGGGGACGGGCTGAACACTGAAGCTTTCTTT. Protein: CASSPRGDGLNTEAFF.

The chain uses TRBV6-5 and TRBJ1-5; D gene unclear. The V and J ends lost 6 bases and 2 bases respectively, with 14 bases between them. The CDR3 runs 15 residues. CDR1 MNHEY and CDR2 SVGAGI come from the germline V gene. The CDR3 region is CASSGRGGGNQPQHF. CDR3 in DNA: TGTGCCAGCAGCGGCCGGGGTGGAGGCAATCAGCCCCAGCATTTT.

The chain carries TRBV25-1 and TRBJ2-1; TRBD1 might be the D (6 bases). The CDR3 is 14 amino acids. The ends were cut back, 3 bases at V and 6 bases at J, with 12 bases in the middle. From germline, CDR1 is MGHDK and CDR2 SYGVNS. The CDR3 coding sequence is TGTGCCAGCAGTGAGAGGGGGTCGTTCAATGAGCAGTTCTTC. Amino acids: CASSERGSFNEQFF. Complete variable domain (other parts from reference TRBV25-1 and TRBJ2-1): EADIYQTPRYLVIGTGKKITLECSQTMGHDKMYWYQQDPGMELHLIHYSYGVNSTEKGDLSSESTVSRIRTEHFPLTLESARPSHTSQYLCASSERGSFNEQFFGPGTRLTVL.

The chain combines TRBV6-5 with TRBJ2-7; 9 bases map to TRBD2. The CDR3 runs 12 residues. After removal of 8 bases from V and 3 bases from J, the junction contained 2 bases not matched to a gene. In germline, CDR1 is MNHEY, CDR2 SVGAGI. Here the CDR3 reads CASAGGDYEQYF. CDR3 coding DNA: TGTGCCAGCGCGGGGGGGGACTACGAGCAGTACTTC.

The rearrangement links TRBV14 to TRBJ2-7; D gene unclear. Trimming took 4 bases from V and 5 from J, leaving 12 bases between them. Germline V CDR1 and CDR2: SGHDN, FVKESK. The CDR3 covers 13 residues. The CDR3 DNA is TGTGCCAGCAGCCTAGTACCGGTGCACGAGCAGTACTTC. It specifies CASSLVPVHEQYF.

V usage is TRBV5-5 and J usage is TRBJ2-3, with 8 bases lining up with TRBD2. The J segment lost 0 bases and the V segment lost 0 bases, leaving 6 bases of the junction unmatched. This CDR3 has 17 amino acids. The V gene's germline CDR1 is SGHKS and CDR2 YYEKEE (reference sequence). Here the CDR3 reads CASSLALGTRSTDTQYF. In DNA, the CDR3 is TGTGCCAGCAGCTTGGCCCTCGGGACTAGAAGCACAGATACGCAGTATTTT.

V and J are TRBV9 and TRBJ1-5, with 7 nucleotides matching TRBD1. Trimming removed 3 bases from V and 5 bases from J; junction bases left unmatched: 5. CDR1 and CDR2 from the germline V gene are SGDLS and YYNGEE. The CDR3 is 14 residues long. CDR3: CASSAGTVHQPQHF. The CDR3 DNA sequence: TGTGCCAGCAGCGCCGGGACAGTCCATCAGCCCCAGCATTTT.

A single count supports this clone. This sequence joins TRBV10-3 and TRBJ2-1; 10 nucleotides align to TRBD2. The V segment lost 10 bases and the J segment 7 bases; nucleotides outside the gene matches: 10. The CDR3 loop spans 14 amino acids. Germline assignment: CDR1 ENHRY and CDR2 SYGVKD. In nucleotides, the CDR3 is TGTGCCACCATCAGCCCTAGCGGGAGAAATGAGCAGTTCTTC. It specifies CATISPSGRNEQFF.

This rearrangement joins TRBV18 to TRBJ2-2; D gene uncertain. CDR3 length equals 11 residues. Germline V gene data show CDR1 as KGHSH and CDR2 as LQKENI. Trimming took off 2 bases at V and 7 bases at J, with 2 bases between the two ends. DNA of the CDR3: TGTGCCAGCTCACCAAACGGGGAGCTGTTTTTT. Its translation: CASSPNGELFF. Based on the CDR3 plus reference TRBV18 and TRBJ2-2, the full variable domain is NAGVMQNPRHLVRRRGQEARLRCSPMKGHSHVYWYRQLPEEGLKFMVYLQKENIIDESGMPKERFSAEFPKEGPSILRIQQVVRGDSAAYFCASSPNGELFFGEGSRLTVL.

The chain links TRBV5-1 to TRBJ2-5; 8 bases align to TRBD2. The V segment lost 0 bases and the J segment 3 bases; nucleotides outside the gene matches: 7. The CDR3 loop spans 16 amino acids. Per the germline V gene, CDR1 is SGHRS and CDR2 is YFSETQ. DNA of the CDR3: TGCGCCAGCAGCTTGGTATTGGGGACTAGTGAAGAGACCCAGTACTTC. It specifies CASSLVLGTSEETQYF.

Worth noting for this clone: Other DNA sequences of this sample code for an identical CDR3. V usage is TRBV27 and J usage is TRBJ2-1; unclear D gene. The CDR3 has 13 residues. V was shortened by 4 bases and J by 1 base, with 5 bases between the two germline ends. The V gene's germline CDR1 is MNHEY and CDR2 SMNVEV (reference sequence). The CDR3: CASSYSSYNEQFF. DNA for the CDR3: TGTGCCAGCAGTTACAGTTCCTACAATGAGCAGTTCTTC.

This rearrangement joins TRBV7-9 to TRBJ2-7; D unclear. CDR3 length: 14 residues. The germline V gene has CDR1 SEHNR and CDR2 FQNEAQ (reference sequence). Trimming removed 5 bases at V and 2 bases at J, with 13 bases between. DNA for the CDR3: TGTGCCAGCAGCCCCGACTGGAGACCCTACGAGCAGTACTTC. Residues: CASSPDWRPYEQYF.

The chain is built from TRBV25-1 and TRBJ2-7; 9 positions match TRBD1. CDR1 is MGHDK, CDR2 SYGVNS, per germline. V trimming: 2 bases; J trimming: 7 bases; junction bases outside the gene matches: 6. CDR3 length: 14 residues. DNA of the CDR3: TGTGCCAGCAGTGAAGACAGGGGGTCTAGAGAGCAGTACTTC. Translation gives CASSEDRGSREQYF.

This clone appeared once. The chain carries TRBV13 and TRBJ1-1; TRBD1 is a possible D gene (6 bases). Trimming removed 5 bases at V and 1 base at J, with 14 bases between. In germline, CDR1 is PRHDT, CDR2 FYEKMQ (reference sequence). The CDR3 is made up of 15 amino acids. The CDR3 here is CASSPITGKNTEAFF. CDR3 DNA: TGTGCCAGCAGCCCCATCACAGGGAAGAACACTGAAGCTTTCTTT.